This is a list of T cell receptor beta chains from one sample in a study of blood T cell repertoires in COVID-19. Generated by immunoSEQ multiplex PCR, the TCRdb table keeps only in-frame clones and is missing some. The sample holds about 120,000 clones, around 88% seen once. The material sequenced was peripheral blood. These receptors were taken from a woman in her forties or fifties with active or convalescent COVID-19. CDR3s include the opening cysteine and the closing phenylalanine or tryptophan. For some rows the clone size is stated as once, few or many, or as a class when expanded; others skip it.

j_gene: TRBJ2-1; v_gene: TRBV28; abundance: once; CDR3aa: CASSLQGRDNEQFF
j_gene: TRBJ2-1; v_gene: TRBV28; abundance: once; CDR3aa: CASSLLAGVANEQFF
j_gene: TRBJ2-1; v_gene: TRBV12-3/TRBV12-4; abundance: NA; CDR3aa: CASRGLAGEQFF
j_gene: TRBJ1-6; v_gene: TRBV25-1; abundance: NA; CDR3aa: CASQSPGGLNSPLHF
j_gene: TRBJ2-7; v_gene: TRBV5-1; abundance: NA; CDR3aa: CASSSNSLSLNEQYF
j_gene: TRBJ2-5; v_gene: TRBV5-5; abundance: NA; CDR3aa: CASRTRTGAYQETQYF
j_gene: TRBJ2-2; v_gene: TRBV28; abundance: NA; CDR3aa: CASTLGNTGDREYTGELFF
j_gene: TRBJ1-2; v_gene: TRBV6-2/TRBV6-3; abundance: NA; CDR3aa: CASSALSGQTNYGYTF
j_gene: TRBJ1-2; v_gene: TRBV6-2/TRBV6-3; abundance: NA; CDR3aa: CASSYGRPGYTF
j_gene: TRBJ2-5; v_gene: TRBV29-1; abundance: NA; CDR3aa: CSVRTGRETQYF
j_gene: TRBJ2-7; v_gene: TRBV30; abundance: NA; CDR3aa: CAWSPFGTGVYEQYF
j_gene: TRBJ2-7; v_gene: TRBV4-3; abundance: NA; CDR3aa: CASSQGRGGYEQYF
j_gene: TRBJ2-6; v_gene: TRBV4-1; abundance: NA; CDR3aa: CASSPGTVRSGANVLTF
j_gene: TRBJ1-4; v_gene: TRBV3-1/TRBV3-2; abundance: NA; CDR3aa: CASSVRQGDYEKLFF
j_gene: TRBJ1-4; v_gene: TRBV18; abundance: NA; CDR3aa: CASSPPDTGKLFF
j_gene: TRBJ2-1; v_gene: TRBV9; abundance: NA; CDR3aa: CASSIGLAVNEQFF
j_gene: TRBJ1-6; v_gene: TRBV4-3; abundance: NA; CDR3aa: CASSQDPTGDSPLHF
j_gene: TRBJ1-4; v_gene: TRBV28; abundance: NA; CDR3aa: CASSLSGGVAEKLFF
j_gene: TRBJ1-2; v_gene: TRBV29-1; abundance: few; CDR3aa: CSVDDGYTF
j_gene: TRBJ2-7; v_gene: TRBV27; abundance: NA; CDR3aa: CASSLSWGGYYEQYF
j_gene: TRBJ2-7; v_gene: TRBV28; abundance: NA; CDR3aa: CASSVGLAGSGEQYF
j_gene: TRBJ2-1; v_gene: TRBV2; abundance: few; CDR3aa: CASRSWTGDNEQFF
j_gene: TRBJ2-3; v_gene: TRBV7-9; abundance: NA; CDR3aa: CASQLDTQYF
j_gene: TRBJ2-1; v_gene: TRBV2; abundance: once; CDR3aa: CASSPGGGRAYNEQFF
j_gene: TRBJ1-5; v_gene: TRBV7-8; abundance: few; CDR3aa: CASSQQGVVNQPQHF
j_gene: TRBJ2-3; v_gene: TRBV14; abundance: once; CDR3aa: CASSPLSTDTQYF
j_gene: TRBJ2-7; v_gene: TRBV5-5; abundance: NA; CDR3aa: CASSQNLREARAREQYF
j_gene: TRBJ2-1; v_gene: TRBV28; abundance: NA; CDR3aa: CASSYVSGRRGNEQFF
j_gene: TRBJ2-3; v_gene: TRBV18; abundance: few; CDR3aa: CASSPRRGAESSTDTQYF
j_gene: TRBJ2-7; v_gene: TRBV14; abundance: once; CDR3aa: CASSQGEQGGQYF
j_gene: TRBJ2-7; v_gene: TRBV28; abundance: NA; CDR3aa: CASRGVPSYEQYF
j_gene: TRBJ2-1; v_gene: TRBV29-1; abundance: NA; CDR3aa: CSVETPGHHNEQFF
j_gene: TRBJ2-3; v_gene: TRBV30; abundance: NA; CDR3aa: CAWKLAGGDTQYF
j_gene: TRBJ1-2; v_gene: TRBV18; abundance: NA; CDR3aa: CASSPPQRTYGYTF
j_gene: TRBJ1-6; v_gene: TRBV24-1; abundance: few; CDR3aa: CATRDTDNSPLHF